A single sample is the source of the 27 T cell receptor beta chains below, sequenced in a study of kidney transplant recipient with SARS-CoV-2 infection. MiXCR was run by TCRdb on the reads, yielding one entry per CDR3 protein. This table holds under 300,000 distinct CDR3 sequences, 25% to 30% found once. The sequenced sample was a blood sample, obtained at baseline and between days 110 and 120 from a kidney transplant recipient. These TCRs come from a male patient in his thirties who had COVID-19 and was a kidney transplant recipient. The graft donor may be the source of some T cells.

Details on this clonotype: Being one base from a much bigger clone, this may be a read error. The gene calls are TRBV19 and TRBJ1-2; 7 bases line up with TRBD1. The CDR3 has 14 residues. In germline, CDR1 is LNHDA, CDR2 SQIVND (reference sequence). The CDR3 here is CANSTGDFDYGYTF. The CDR3 DNA sequence: TGTGCCAATAGTACAGGGGATTTCGACTATGGCTACACCTTC.

As for this clonotype: This may be a read error: a much more frequent sequence differs by one nucleotide. The V and J genes are TRBV6-5 and TRBJ2-7; 8 bases match TRBD2. The CDR3 consists of 15 residues. The J segment lost 2 bases and the V segment lost 5 bases, leaving 8 bases of the junction unmatched. From germline, CDR1 is MNHEY and CDR2 SVGAGI. CDR3 nucleotide sequence: TGTGCCAGCAGTCCCAGCGGGAGTGCCCCCTACGAGCAGTACTTC. It codes for CASSPSGSAPYEQYF.

Remarks on this clonotype: It may be a read error: a sequence one base away is much more abundant. The chain employs TRBV11-2 and TRBJ1-2; D not resolved. CDR3 length: 17 amino acids. V was clipped by 5 bases and J by 4 bases, with 23 bases between them. Germline CDR1 SGHAT, CDR2 FQNNGV. CDR3 loop: CASSAVLTSRKTYGYTF. The CDR3 DNA reads as TGTGCCAGCAGCGCCGTATTAACAAGCAGAAAGACCTATGGCTACACCTTC.

A note on this clonotype: A much bigger clone sits one base away, suggesting this may be a read error. The chain couples TRBV6-1 to TRBJ1-2; D unresolved. The CDR3 runs to 17 residues. CDR1 is MNHNS, CDR2 SASEGT, per germline. The V gene lost 5 bases and the J gene lost 4 bases, with 23 bases spanning the gap. CDR3 amino acids: CASSRFISMRRTYGYTF. CDR3 bases: TGTGCCAGCAGTAGGTTTATCTCTATGCGAAGGACCTATGGCTACACCTTC.

This clonotype occurred a few times. This chain uses TRBV24-1 with TRBJ2-1; TRBD2 matches at 8 bases. The CDR3 runs 15 residues. Trimming at V came to 5 bases and at J to 0 bases, leaving 2 bases not matched to a gene. Per germline, CDR1 KGHDR and CDR2 SFDVKD. The DNA for the CDR3 is TGTGCCACCAGTGGTCTAGCGGGCTCCTACAATGAGCAGTTCTTC. This codes for CATSGLAGSYNEQFF.

As regards this clonotype: A read error is possible here, since a much larger clone lies one base away. The CDR3 ends on some other residue instead of the conserved phenylalanine or tryptophan, so this is likely a read error. The V gene is TRBV28, the J gene TRBJ1-2; D is undetermined. V shed 7 bases and J shed 8 bases, with 14 bases lying between them. The CDR3 runs 12 residues. CDR1 and CDR2 from the germline V gene are MDHEN and SYDVKM. CDR3 DNA: TGTGCCAGCAAAGGGCCTGGGGAGGGCTACACCCTC. Protein sequence: CASKGPGEGYTL.

As for this clonotype: This may be a read error, as it is one base from a much larger clone. As the CDR3 is not closed by the conserved phenylalanine or tryptophan, this likely results from a read error. The V and J genes are TRBV5-6 and TRBJ1-2; unclear D gene. Trimming shortened V by 5 bases and J by 2 bases, and 13 bases separated the two germline ends. Germline V gives CDR1 SGHDT, CDR2 YYEEEE. The CDR3 contains 14 residues. The CDR3 DNA sequence: TGTGCCAGCAGACGACGATCCGGGAACTATGGCTACACCCTC. The encoded protein is CASRRRSGNYGYTL.

On this clonotype: This may arise from a read error, as a much more abundant clone is one base away. This chain connects TRBV25-1 to TRBJ1-6; D may be TRBD1 (5 bases). This CDR3 comprises 17 residues. Germline CDR1 and CDR2: MGHDK and SYGVNS. The CDR3 nucleotides read TGTACCAGCAGTGCCTACAGGCAGCTGGGGAATAATTCACCCCTCCACTTT. The encoded protein is CTSSAYRQLGNNSPLHF.

In its sample, this clonotype was seen many times. The chain recombines TRBV16 with TRBJ1-2; the D is unclear. Germline lookup yields CDR1 KGHSY and CDR2 FQNENV. The CDR3 is 17 amino acids. V lost 5 bases, J lost 4 bases, and 23 bases lay in between. The CDR3 DNA sequence: TGTGCCAGCAGCGCAAGCACGGTCGTTAGAAAGACCTATGGCTACACCTTC. Its protein product is CASSASTVVRKTYGYTF. Filled out from reference TRBV16 and TRBJ1-2, the complete variable domain reads GEEVAQTPKHLVRGEGQKAKLYCAPIKGHSYVFWYQQVLKNEFKFLISFQNENVFDETGMPKERFSAKCLPNSPCSLEIQATKLEDSAVYFCASSASTVVRKTYGYTFGSGTRLTVV.

This clonotype was picked up many times. J is TRBJ1-2 and V is TRBV5-4; D is unclear. The length of the CDR3 is 16 residues. CDR1 SGHNT and CDR2 YYREEE come from the germline V gene (reference sequence). The V gene lost 7 bases and the J gene lost 4 bases, with 23 bases spanning the gap. CDR3 sequence: CASQVVVPGKTYGYTF. In DNA form, the CDR3 reads TGTGCCAGCCAGGTGGTCGTACCAGGAAAGACCTATGGCTACACCTTC.

This clonotype appeared a few times. The rearrangement links TRBV6-5 to TRBJ2-1; 10 bases line up with TRBD2. The CDR3 covers 15 residues. After removal of 6 bases from V and 7 bases from J, the junction contained 9 bases not matched to a gene. Looked up from germline, CDR1 is MNHEY and CDR2 is SVGAGI. Here the CDR3 reads CASSRTSGTTNEQFF. In DNA form, the CDR3 reads TGTGCCAGCAGCCGAACTAGCGGGACTACGAATGAGCAGTTCTTC.

This clonotype was counted many times. The chain joins TRBV3-1 to TRBJ1-2, with D hard to call. V gave up 5 bases and J gave up 0 bases, with 13 bases separating them. Germline values: CDR1 LGHDT, CDR2 YNNKEL (reference sequence). CDR3 size: 15 residues. The CDR3 region has the DNA TGTGCCAGCAGCTGGGCAAGGAGGACTAACTATGGCTACACCTTC. It codes for CASSWARRTNYGYTF.

This clonotype came up many times. The rearrangement links TRBV20-1 to TRBJ2-7; 8 bases fit TRBD1. The CDR3 is 14 residues long. The trim removed 2 bases at V and 4 bases at J, leaving 7 bases unmatched. The germline V gene has CDR1 DFQATT and CDR2 SNEGSKA (reference sequence). CDR3 protein: CSARQRTGTYEQYF. The CDR3 DNA reads TGCAGTGCTAGACAGAGGACAGGGACTTACGAGCAGTACTTC.

This clonotype came up many times. This chain joins TRBV1 and TRBJ1-2; the table's D call TRBD1 went unverified against the DNA. TRBV1 is shown as a pseudogene. The length of the CDR3 is 16 residues. This CDR3 is CTSSRRDRLLSGGYTF. As DNA, the CDR3 is TGCACCAGCAGTAGACGGGACAGGCTATTGTCGGGTGGCTACACCTTC.

This clonotype was seen repeatedly, ten times or more. The chain is built from TRBV27 and TRBJ2-2; 10 bases map to TRBD2. The CDR3 is 17 residues long. Germline CDR1 MNHEY, CDR2 SMNVEV (reference sequence). Losses at the gene ends were 4 bases for V and 5 bases for J; bases not matched to a gene: 10. The DNA for the CDR3 is TGTGCCAGCAGTTACCCCTCTAGCGGGAGAGGAACCGGGGAGCTGTTTTTT. Translated, it gives CASSYPSSGRGTGELFF.

Ten or more counts support this clonotype. The genes are TRBV5-6 and TRBJ1-2; no reliable D call. Germline CDR1 and CDR2: SGHDT and YYEEEE. There are 16 residues in the CDR3. Trimming pared 7 bases from V and 4 bases from J, leaving 23 bases between. The CDR3: CASGCDNSRKTYGYTF. As DNA, the CDR3 is TGTGCCAGCGGTTGTGACAATAGTCGAAAGACCTATGGCTACACCTTC.

The V gene is TRBV15, the J gene TRBJ1-2; D gene uncertain. This CDR3 has 17 amino acids. Germline-derived CDR1 and CDR2 are LNHNV and YYDKDF (reference sequence). Trimming removed 5 bases at V and 4 bases at J, with 23 bases between. In nucleotides, the CDR3 is TGTGCCACCAGCGTGAGCGAAAGGTGTGGAAAGACCTATGGCTACACCTTC. This sequence encodes CATSVSERCGKTYGYTF.

About this clonotype itself: A read error may explain this, as a much larger clone is one base away. The genes are TRBV20-1 and TRBJ2-7; 7 positions agree with TRBD1. The CDR3 has 14 residues. V shed 5 bases, J shed 2 bases, and the junction held 9 bases outside the gene matches. The germline V gene has CDR1 DFQATT and CDR2 SNEGSKA (reference sequence). CDR3 amino acids: CSAVGQEGAYEQYF. CDR3 sequence (DNA): TGCAGTGCTGTTGGACAGGAAGGTGCCTACGAGCAGTACTTC.

In regard to this clonotype: No conserved phenylalanine or tryptophan is present at the end of the CDR3, so a read error is the likely explanation. The V gene is TRBV20-1, the J gene TRBJ1-2; 7 nucleotides align to TRBD1. Looked up from germline, CDR1 is DFQATT and CDR2 is SNEGSKA (reference sequence). Trimming took 5 bases from V and 4 from J; bases not matched to a gene: 16. CDR3 length equals 16 residues. The CDR3: CSALDRLFRKTYGYTL. CDR3 DNA sequence: TGCAGTGCTTTGGACAGGCTGTTTCGAAAGACCTATGGCTACACCTTA.

This clonotype occurred many times. The chain links TRBV6-5 to TRBJ1-6, with 7 nucleotides matching TRBD1. The CDR3 is made up of 16 amino acids. Germline assignment: CDR1 MNHEY and CDR2 SVGAGI. Trimming at V came to 6 bases and at J to 8 bases, leaving 13 bases not matched to a gene. The CDR3 nucleotides are TGTGCCAGCAGAGTCTATCTGACAGGGAGGGATTCACCCCTCCACTTT. This encodes CASRVYLTGRDSPLHF.

This clonotype showed up just a few times. V is TRBV20-1 and J is TRBJ1-2; D call uncertain. This CDR3 comprises 16 residues. V shed 5 bases and J shed 4 bases, with 23 bases lying between them. The germline V gene encodes CDR1 DFQATT and CDR2 SNEGSKA (reference sequence). The CDR3 region is CSAAKRLFRKTYGYTF. DNA for the CDR3: TGCAGTGCTGCCAAGCGGCTGTTTCGAAAGACCTATGGCTACACCTTC.

This clonotype has a count of ten or more. The chain recombines TRBV6-9 with TRBJ1-2; unclear D gene. Looked up from germline, CDR1 is MNHGY and CDR2 is SVAAGI. Trimming stripped 5 bases from V and 4 bases from J, with 23 bases between. The CDR3 is 17 residues long. The CDR3 region has the DNA TGTGCCAGCAGTAATTTCGAGCCTTACGGAAAGACCTATGGCTACACCTTC. It translates to CASSNFEPYGKTYGYTF.

This clonotype was found many times. The genes are TRBV12-3 or TRBV12-4 and TRBJ1-2; TRBD1 might be the D (5 bases). V gave up 3 bases and J gave up 5 bases, with 10 bases separating them. CDR3 length: 13 amino acids. The CDR3 spells CASSFAREYGYTF. The CDR3 DNA reads as TGTGCCAGCAGTTTCGCCAGGGAATATGGCTACACCTTC.

Comment on this clonotype: A clone one base away is much larger, so this may be a read error. V usage is TRBV5-1 and J usage is TRBJ2-7; TRBD1 agrees at 8 bases. V lost 9 bases to trimming and J lost 3 bases; unmatched junction nucleotides: 11. Per the germline V gene, CDR1 is SGHRS and CDR2 is YFSETQ. CDR3 length: 14 amino acids. Here the CDR3 reads CANRGTGAYYEQYF. The CDR3 DNA reads as TGCGCCAACAGGGGGACAGGCGCTTACTACGAGCAGTACTTC.

The count of this clonotype is one. A much larger clonotype is one base distant, so this may be a read error. The rearrangement links TRBV7-2 to TRBJ1-1; possible D gene TRBD1, 5 bases. V shed 5 bases and J shed 1 base, with 11 bases lying between them. CDR3 length: 14 residues. The germline gives CDR1 SGHTA, CDR2 FQGNSA. The CDR3 loop reads CASSMDTGNTEAFF. The CDR3 DNA reads as TGTGCCAGCAGCATGGACACAGGGAACACTGAAGCTTTCTTT.

This clonotype was found many times. The chain joins TRBV7-2 to TRBJ2-7; the match to TRBD2 covers 12 bases. After removal of 6 bases from V and 2 bases from J, the junction contained 5 bases not matched to a gene. CDR1 is SGHTA, CDR2 FQGNSA, per germline. The CDR3 totals 15 residues. The CDR3 here is CASSLRLAGAYEQYF. Written as DNA, the CDR3 is TGTGCCAGCAGTCTGCGACTAGCGGGGGCCTACGAGCAGTACTTC.

This clonotype was seen once. This sequence may be a read error, since a much larger clone differs from it by one base. V usage is TRBV5-8 and J usage is TRBJ1-1; 7 bases map to TRBD1. The V segment lost 7 bases and the J segment 0 bases; nucleotides outside the gene matches: 6. This CDR3 contains 14 residues. Germline lookup yields CDR1 SGHTS and CDR2 YDEGEE. The CDR3 is CASGIDRVNTEAFF. The CDR3 DNA follows: TGTGCCAGCGGCATAGACAGGGTGAACACTGAAGCTTTCTTT.